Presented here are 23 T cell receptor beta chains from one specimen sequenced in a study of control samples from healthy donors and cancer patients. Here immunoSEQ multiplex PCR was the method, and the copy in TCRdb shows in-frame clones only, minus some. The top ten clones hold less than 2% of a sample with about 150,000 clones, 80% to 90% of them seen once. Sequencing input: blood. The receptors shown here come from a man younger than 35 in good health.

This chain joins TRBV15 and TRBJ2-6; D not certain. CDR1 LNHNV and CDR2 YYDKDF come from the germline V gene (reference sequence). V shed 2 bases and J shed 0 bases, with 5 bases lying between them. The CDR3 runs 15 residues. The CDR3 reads CATSRRNSGANVLTF. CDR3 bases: TGTGCCACCAGCAGAAGAAACTCTGGGGCCAACGTCCTGACTTTC.

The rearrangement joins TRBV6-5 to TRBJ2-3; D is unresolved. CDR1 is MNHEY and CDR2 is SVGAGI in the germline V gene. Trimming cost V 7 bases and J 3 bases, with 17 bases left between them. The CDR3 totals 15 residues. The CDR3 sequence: CASNARLGPTDTQYF. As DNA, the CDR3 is TGTGCCAGCAACGCCCGCCTCGGGCCGACAGATACGCAGTATTTT.

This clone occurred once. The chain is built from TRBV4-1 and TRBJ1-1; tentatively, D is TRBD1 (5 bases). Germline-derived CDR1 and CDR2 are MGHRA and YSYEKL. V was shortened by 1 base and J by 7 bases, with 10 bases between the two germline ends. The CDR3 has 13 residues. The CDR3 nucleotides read TGCGCCAGCAGCCAAGTTGGGGGGGGTGAAGCTTTCTTT. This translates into CASSQVGGGEAFF.

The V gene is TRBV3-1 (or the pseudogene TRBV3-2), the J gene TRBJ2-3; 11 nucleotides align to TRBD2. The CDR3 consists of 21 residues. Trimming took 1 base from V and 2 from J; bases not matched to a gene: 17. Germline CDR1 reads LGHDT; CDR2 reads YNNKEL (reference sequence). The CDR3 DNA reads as TGTGCCAGCAGCCAAGCGATGGGACTAGCGGCTACACGATATCTCACAGATACGCAGTATTTT. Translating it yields CASSQAMGLAATRYLTDTQYF.

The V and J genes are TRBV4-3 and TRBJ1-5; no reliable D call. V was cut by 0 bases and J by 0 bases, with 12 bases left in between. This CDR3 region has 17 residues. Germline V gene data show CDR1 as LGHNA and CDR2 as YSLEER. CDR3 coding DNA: TGCGCCAGCAGCCAAGATTTCCCCGACCATAGCAATCAGCCCCAGCATTTT. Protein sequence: CASSQDFPDHSNQPQHF.

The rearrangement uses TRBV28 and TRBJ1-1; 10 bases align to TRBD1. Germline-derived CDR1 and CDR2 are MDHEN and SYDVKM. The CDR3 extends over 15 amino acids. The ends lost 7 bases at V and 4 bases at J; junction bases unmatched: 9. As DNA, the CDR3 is TGTGCCAGCATCAGGGGGGGGACAGGGGTCACTGAAGCTTTCTTT. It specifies CASIRGGTGVTEAFF.

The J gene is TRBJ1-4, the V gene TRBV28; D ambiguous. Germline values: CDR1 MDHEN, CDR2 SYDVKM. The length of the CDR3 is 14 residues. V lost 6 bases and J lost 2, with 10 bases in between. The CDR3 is CASSLTGTNEKLFF. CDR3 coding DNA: TGTGCCAGCAGCCTCACCGGGACTAATGAAAAACTGTTTTTT.

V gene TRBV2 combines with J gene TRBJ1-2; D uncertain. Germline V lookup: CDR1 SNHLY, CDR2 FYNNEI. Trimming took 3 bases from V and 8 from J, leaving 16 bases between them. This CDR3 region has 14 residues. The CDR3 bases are TGTGCCAGCAGTGAGGAGGGAATTGGAAGGGGCTACACCTTC. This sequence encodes CASSEEGIGRGYTF.

CDR3 sequence: CASSLDGATTYNEQFF. For the CDR3, the DNA is TGTGCCAGCAGCTTGGACGGGGCCACAACCTACAATGAGCAGTTCTTC. The chain recombines TRBV5-4 with TRBJ2-1; D could derive from TRBD1 or TRBD2 (5 bases each). V was pared by 0 bases and J by 2 bases, with 12 bases between. The CDR3 has 16 amino acids. Germline V gene lookup returns CDR1 SGHNT and CDR2 YYREEE (reference sequence).

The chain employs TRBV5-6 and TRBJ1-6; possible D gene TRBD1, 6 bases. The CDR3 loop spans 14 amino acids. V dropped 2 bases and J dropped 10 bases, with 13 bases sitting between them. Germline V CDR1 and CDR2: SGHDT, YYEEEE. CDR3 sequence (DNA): TGTGCCAGCAGCTTCAGGGGTTTAGACTCACCCCTCCACTTT. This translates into CASSFRGLDSPLHF.

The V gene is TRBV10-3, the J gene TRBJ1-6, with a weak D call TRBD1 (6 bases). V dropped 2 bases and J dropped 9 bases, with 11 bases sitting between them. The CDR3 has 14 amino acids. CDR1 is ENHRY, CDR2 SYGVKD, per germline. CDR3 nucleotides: TGTGCCATCAGTGAGGGACAGTCACCTTCACCCCTCCACTTT. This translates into CAISEGQSPSPLHF.

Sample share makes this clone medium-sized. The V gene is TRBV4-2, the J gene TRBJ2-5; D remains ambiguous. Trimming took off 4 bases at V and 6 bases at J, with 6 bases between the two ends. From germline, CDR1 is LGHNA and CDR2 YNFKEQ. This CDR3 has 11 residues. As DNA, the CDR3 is TGTGCCAGCAGCCTTTATCAGACCCAGTACTTC. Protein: CASSLYQTQYF.

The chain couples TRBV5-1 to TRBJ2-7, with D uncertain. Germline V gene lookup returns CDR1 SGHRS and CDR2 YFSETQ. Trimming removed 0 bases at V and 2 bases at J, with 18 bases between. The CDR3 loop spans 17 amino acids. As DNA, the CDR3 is TGCGCCAGCAGCTTGGATAACCGCCCAGATATCGCCTACGAGCAGTACTTC. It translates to CASSLDNRPDIAYEQYF.

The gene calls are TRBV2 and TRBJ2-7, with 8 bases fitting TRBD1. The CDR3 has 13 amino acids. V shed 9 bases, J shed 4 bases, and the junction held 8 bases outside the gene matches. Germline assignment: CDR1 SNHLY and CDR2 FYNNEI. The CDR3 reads CASRRDRSYEQYF. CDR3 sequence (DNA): TGTGCCAGTCGAAGGGACAGGTCATACGAGCAGTACTTC. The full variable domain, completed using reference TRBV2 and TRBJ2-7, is EPEVTQTPSHQVTQMGQEVILRCVPISNHLYFYWYRQILGQKVEFLVSFYNNEISEKSEIFDDQFSVERPDGSNFTLKIRSTKLEDSAMYFCASRRDRSYEQYFGPGTRLTVT.

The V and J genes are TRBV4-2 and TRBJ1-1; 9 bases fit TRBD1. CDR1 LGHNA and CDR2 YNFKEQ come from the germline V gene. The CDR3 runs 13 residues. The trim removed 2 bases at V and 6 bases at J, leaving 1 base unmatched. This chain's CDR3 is CASSQTGGPEAFF. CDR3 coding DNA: TGTGCCAGCAGCCAAACAGGGGGCCCTGAAGCTTTCTTT.

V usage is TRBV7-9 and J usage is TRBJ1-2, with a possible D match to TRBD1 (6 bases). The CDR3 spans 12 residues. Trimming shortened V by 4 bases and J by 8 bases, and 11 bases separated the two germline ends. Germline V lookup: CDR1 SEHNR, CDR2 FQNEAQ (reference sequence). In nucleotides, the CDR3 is TGTGCCAGCAGCTCAGGGGTTTACGGCTACACCTTC. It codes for CASSSGVYGYTF.

The CDR3, as DNA: TGCGCCAGCAGCTTGAGAGTCGACGGGCAGAATGAGCAGTTCTTC. Amino acid sequence: CASSLRVDGQNEQFF. The V and J genes are TRBV5-1 and TRBJ2-1; D is unclear. This CDR3 has 15 amino acids. Looked up from germline, CDR1 is SGHRS and CDR2 is YFSETQ. V was pared by 1 base and J by 7 bases, with 15 bases between.

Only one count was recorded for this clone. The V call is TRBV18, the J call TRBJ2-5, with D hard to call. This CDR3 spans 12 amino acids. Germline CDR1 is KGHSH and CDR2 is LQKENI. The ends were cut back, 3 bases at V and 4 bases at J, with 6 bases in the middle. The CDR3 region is CASSPIGETQYF. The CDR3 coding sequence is TGTGCCAGCTCACCCATAGGAGAGACCCAGTACTTC.

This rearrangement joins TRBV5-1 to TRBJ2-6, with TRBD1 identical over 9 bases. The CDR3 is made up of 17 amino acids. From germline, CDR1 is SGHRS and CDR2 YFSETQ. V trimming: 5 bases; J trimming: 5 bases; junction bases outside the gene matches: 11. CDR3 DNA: TGCGCCAGCAGTAAGGGACAGGGAGTAAGCTGGGCCAACGTCCTGACTTTC. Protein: CASSKGQGVSWANVLTF.

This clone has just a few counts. Here the CDR3 reads CASRATGMATNEKLFF. CDR3 bases: TGTGCCAGCAGGGCAACAGGGATGGCAACTAATGAAAAACTGTTTTTT. The chain is built from TRBV7-2 and TRBJ1-4, with D perhaps matching TRBD1 (6 bases). Trimming stripped 6 bases from V and 0 bases from J, with 14 bases between. CDR1 is SGHTA, CDR2 FQGNSA, per germline. The length of the CDR3 is 16 residues.

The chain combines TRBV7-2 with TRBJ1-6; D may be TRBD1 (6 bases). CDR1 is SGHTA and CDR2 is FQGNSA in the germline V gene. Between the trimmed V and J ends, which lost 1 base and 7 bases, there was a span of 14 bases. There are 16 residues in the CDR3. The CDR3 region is CASSLVSNRANSPLHF. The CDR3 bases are TGTGCCAGCAGCTTAGTTTCCAACAGGGCAAATTCACCCCTCCACTTT.

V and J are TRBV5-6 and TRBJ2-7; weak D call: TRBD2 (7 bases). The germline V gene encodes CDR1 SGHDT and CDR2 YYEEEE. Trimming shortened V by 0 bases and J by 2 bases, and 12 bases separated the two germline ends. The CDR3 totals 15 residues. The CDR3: CASSLAAGAAYEQYF. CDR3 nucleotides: TGTGCCAGCAGCTTGGCTGCGGGGGCTGCCTACGAGCAGTACTTC.

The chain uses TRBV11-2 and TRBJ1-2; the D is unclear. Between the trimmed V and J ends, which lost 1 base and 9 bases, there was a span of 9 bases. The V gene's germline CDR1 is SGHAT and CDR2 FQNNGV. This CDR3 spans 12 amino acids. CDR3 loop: CASSLGTTRYTF. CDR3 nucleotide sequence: TGTGCCAGCAGCTTAGGCACTACTCGCTACACCTTC.